This entry concerns a single TCR beta chain. Its specificity is not known. These data belong to a study of T cell responses to AZD1222 COVID-19 vaccine. Some clones are missing from TCRdb's copy, which holds only in-frame ones; the method was immunoSEQ multiplex PCR. The sample shows over 65,000 clones, around 90% of them seen only once. V lost 2 bases, J lost 1 base, and 10 bases lay in between. CDR1 SGHNT and CDR2 YYREEE come from the germline V gene (reference sequence). The CDR3 contains 16 residues. Study results and limitations: Vaccine-associated CD4 TCRs ranged over spike, dominating at 160-218 and 743-854. Once two AZD1222 doses were given, Spike-specific TCR breadth and depth went up. As reported, nearly half of all spike-specific TCRs target variant regions that are unmutated.

The receptor was derived from an adult in good health. Here the sequenced sample was peripheral blood, taken on day 0 of MenACWY control vaccination. The chain uses TRBV5-4 and TRBJ2-6; D tentatively fits TRBD1 or TRBD2 (5 bases each). The CDR3 is CASSFGRESGANVLTF. The CDR3 DNA follows: TGTGCCAGCAGCTTCGGCAGGGAGTCTGGGGCCAACGTCCTGACTTTC.